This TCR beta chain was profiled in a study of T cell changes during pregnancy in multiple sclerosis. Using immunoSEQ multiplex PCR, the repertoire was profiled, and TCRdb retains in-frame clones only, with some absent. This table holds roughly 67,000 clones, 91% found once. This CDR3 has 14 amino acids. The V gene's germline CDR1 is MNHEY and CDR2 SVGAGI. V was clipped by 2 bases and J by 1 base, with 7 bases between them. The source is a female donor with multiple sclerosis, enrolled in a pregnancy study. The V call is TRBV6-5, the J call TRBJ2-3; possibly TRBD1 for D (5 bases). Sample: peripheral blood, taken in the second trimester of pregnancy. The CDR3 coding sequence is TGTGCCAGCAGTTACATGACAGGCACAGATACGCAGTATTTT. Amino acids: CASSYMTGTDTQYF.